These 8 T cell receptor beta chains came from one sample sequenced in a study of blood T cell repertoires in COVID-19. Here immunoSEQ multiplex PCR was the method, and the copy in TCRdb shows in-frame clones only, minus some. Of 40,000 or so clones in the sample, about four fifths are singletons; the top ten hold approximately 37%. The sample was peripheral blood. The receptors derive from a man aged 40-49 years with active or convalescent COVID-19.

The chain is built from TRBV27 and TRBJ2-2, with TRBD2 as a possible D gene (7 bases). Trimming took off 0 bases at V and 4 bases at J, with 18 bases between the two ends. Germline V gene lookup returns CDR1 MNHEY and CDR2 SMNVEV (reference sequence). The CDR3 loop spans 18 amino acids. The DNA for the CDR3 is TGTGCCAGCAGTTTATCCCCCCGAGAGGGGGGGAGCACCGGGGAGCTGTTTTTT. As protein: CASSLSPREGGSTGELFF.

The chain combines TRBV10-3 with TRBJ1-1, with 8 bases identical to TRBD1. The CDR3 is 15 amino acids. Germline lookup yields CDR1 ENHRY and CDR2 SYGVKD. Losses at the gene ends were 11 bases for V and 2 bases for J; bases not matched to a gene: 13. CDR3 region: CASRPPGTGNTEAFF. In DNA form, the CDR3 reads TGTGCCTCCCGCCCGCCCGGGACAGGCAACACTGAAGCTTTCTTT.

The chain employs TRBV7-2 and TRBJ1-1, with TRBD1 as a possible D gene (6 bases). V lost 4 bases and J lost 2, with 23 bases in between. Germline CDR1 SGHTA, CDR2 FQGNSA. The CDR3 runs 18 residues. The CDR3 nucleotides are TGTGCCAGCAGCTCGGAGAAGGGGGGGGCCCCCAAAAACACTGAAGCTTTCTTT. Translating it yields CASSSEKGGAPKNTEAFF.

The CDR3 here is CASSIGTGTTNEKLFF. The CDR3 DNA sequence: TGTGCCAGCAGCATCGGGACAGGAACAACTAATGAAAAACTGTTTTTT. The chain has TRBV7-6 and TRBJ1-4, with TRBD1 identical over 8 bases. The CDR3 has 16 residues. Trimming removed 5 bases from V and 0 bases from J; junction bases left unmatched: 5. The germline gives CDR1 SGHVS, CDR2 FNYEAQ. Using reference TRBV7-6 and TRBJ1-4 for the parts outside the CDR3, the full variable domain is GAGVSQSPRYKVTKRGQDVALRCDPISGHVSLYWYRQALGQGPEFLTYFNYEAQQDKSGLPNDRFSAERPEGSISTLTIQRTEQRDSAMYRCASSIGTGTTNEKLFFGSGTQLSVL.

This clone was seen just once. V and J are TRBV19 and TRBJ1-5; TRBD1 might be the D (5 bases). Trimming took 11 bases from V and 4 from J, leaving 15 bases between them. CDR3 length equals 13 residues. Germline V lookup: CDR1 LNHDA, CDR2 SQIVND (reference sequence). CDR3 DNA sequence: TGTGCCGCTCATAGGGGCCCGAATCAGCCCCAGCATTTT. As protein: CAAHRGPNQPQHF.

The CDR3: CAISDSTGVSYGYTF. The CDR3 DNA reads TGTGCCATCAGTGATTCGACAGGGGTCTCCTATGGCTACACCTTC. This chain joins TRBV10-3 and TRBJ1-2; 8 bases align to TRBD1. V was pared by 3 bases and J by 4 bases, with 7 bases of the junction left unmatched. Germline V gives CDR1 ENHRY, CDR2 SYGVKD. The CDR3 totals 15 residues.

The chain couples TRBV25-1 to TRBJ2-7, with D maybe TRBD1 (5 bases). CDR3 length equals 12 residues. V lost 4 bases, J lost 4 bases, and 8 bases lay in between. CDR1 is MGHDK, CDR2 SYGVNS, per germline. Written as DNA, the CDR3 is TGTGCCAGCAGTGGACAGAAGTACGAGCAGTACTTC. Its protein product is CASSGQKYEQYF.

This clone appeared a few times. This chain links TRBV29-1 with TRBJ1-1; TRBD1 might be the D (6 bases). The CDR3 covers 17 residues. Trimming pared 3 bases from V and 0 bases from J, leaving 20 bases between. Germline assignment: CDR1 SQVTM and CDR2 ANQGSEA. In nucleotides, the CDR3 is TGCAGCGTTGATCTCAGGGGCCGCCAACCCCTGAACACTGAAGCTTTCTTT. The encoded protein is CSVDLRGRQPLNTEAFF.